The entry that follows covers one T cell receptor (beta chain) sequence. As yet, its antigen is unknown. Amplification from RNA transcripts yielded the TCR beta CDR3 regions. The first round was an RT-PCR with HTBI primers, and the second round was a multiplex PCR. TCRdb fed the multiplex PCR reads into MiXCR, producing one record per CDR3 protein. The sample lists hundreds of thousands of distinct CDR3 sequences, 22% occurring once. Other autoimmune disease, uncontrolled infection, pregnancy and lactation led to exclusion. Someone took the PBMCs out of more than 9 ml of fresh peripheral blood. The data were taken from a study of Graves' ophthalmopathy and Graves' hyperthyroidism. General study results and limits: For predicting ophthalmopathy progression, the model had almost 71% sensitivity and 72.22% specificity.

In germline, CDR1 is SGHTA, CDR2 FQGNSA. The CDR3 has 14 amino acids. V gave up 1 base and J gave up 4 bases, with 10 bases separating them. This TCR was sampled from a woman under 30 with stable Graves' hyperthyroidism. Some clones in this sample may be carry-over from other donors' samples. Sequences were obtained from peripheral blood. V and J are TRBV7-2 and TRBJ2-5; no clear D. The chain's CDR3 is CASSLGGLVETQYF. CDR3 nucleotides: TGTGCCAGCAGCTTAGGGGGATTGGTAGAGACCCAGTACTTC.